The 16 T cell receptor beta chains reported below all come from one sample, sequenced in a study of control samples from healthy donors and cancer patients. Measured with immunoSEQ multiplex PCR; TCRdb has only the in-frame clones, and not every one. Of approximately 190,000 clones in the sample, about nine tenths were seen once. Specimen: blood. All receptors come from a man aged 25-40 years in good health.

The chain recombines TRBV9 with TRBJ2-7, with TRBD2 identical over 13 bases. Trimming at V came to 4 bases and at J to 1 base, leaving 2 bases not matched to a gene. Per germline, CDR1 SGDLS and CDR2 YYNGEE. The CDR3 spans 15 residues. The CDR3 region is CASSLGLAGSYEQYF. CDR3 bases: TGTGCCAGCAGCTTGGGACTAGCGGGGTCCTACGAGCAGTACTTC.

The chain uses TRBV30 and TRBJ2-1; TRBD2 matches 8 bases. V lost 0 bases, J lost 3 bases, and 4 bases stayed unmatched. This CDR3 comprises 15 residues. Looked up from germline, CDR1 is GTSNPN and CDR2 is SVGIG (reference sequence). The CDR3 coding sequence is TGTGCCTGGAGTGTAGCGGGGGTCCTCTACAATGAGCAGTTCTTC. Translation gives CAWSVAGVLYNEQFF.

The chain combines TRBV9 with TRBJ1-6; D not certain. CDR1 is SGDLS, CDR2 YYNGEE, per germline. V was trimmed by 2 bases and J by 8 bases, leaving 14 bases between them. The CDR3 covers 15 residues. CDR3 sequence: CASSVSDFTDSPLHF. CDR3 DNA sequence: TGTGCCAGCAGCGTCTCGGACTTTACGGATTCACCCCTCCACTTT.

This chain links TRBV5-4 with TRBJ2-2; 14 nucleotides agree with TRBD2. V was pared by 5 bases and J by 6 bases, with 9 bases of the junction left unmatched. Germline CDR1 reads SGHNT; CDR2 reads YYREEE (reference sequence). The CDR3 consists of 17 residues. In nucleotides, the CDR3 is TGTGCCAGCAGTGACCGACTAGCGGGGGGGCCTTCCGGGGAGCTGTTTTTT. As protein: CASSDRLAGGPSGELFF.

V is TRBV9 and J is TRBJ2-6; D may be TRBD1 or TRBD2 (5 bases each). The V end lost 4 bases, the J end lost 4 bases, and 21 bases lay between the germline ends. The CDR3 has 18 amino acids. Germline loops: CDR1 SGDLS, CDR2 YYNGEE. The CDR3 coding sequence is TGTGCCAGCAGCACCCGGGACGGAGACAGATCCGGGGCCAACGTCCTGACTTTC. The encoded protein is CASSTRDGDRSGANVLTF.

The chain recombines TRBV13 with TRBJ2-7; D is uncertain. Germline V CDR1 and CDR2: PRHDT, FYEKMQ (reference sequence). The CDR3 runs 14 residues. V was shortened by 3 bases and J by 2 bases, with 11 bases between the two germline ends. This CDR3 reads CASSLGSTTYEQYF. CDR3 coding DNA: TGTGCCAGCAGCTTGGGCAGTACCACCTACGAGCAGTACTTC.

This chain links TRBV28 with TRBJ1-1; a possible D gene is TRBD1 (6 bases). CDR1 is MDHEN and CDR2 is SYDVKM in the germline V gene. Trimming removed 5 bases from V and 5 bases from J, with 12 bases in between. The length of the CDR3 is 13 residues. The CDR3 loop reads CASSHRDGTEAFF. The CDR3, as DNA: TGTGCCAGCAGTCACAGGGACGGGACTGAAGCTTTCTTT.

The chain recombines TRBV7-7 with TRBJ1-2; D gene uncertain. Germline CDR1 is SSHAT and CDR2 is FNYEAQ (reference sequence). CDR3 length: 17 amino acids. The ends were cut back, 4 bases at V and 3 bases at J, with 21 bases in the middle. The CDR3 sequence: CASSYSQRVYYYYGYTF. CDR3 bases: TGTGCCAGCAGCTACTCCCAGCGGGTATACTACTACTATGGCTACACCTTC.

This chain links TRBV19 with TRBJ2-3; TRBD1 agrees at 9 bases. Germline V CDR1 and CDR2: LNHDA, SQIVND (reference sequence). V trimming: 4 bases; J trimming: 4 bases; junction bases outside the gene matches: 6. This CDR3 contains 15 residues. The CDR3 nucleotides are TGTGCCAGTAGTACCGACAGGGGGGGATCAGATACGCAGTATTTT. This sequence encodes CASSTDRGGSDTQYF.

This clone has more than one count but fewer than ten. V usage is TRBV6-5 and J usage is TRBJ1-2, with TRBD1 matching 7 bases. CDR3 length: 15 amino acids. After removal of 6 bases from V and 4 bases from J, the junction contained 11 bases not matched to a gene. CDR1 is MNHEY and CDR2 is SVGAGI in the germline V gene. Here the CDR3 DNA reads TGTGCCAGCAGGGTTAGAGGGACAGAGGGCTATGGCTACACCTTC. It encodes CASRVRGTEGYGYTF.

The chain's CDR3 is CASSPATGYTF. The CDR3 nucleotides are TGTGCCAGCTCACCGGCCACGGGCTACACCTTC. The chain carries TRBV18 and TRBJ1-2; D gene ambiguous. Trimming removed 3 bases at V and 8 bases at J, with 7 bases between. Germline V gene data show CDR1 as KGHSH and CDR2 as LQKENI. The length of the CDR3 is 11 residues. The full variable domain, in which reference TRBV18 and TRBJ1-2 provide the parts outside the CDR3, is NAGVMQNPRHLVRRRGQEARLRCSPMKGHSHVYWYRQLPEEGLKFMVYLQKENIIDESGMPKERFSAEFPKEGPSILRIQQVVRGDSAAYFCASSPATGYTFGSGTRLTVV.

CDR3 nucleotides: TGTGCCAGCAGTGACAGACCGGGACAGAAACTTAACCGCGCCTTATATTTT. Its translation: CASSDRPGQKLNRALYF. This chain connects TRBV6-2 or TRBV6-3 to TRBJ1-3, with TRBD1 matching 7 bases. The CDR3 runs 17 residues. Trimming took 5 bases from V and 14 from J; bases not matched to a gene: 24. The germline V gene encodes CDR1 MNHEY and CDR2 SVGEGT.

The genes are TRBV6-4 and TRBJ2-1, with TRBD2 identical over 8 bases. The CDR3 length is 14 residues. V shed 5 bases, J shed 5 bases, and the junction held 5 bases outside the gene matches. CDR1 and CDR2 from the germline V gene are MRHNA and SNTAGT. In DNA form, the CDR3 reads TGTGCCAGCAGTATCGGGGGGGGAAACAATGAGCAGTTCTTC. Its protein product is CASSIGGGNNEQFF.

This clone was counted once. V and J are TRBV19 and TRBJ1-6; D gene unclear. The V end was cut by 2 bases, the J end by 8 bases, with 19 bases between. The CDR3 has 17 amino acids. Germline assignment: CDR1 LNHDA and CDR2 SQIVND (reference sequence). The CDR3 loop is CASSIPYPTGSYSPLHF. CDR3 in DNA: TGTGCCAGTAGTATACCCTATCCTACGGGATCATATTCACCCCTCCACTTT.

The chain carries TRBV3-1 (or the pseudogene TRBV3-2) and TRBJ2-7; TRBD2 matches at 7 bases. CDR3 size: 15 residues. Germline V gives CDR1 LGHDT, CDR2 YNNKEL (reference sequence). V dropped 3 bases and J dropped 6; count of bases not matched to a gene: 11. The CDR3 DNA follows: TGTGCCAGCAGCCACGCTGGACTAGGCTTCTTCGAGCAGTACTTC. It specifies CASSHAGLGFFEQYF.

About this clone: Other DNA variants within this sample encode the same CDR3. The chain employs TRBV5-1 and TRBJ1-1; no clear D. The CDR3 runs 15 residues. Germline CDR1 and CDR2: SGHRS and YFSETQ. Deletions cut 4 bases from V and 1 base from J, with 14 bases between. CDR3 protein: CASSPRTGGNTEAFF. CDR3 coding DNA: TGCGCCAGCAGCCCACGGACGGGCGGGAACACTGAAGCTTTCTTT.